This T cell receptor (beta chain) was sequenced during a study of blood T cell repertoires in COVID-19. J was trimmed by 2 bases and V by 6 bases; bases with no gene match: 13. CDR3 size: 18 residues. Germline CDR1 is LNHDA and CDR2 is SQIVND (reference sequence). The assay was immunoSEQ multiplex PCR, and TCRdb's table has in-frame clones only and misses some. The sample yields a few hundred thousand clones, 80% to 90% seen once. The study drew participants aged roughly 18 to 89 years from under 30 US areas. Material for sequencing was PBMCs or T cells enriched from blood (not recorded which). The receptor was isolated from a man between 18 and 35 years old who had recovered from COVID-19. V gene TRBV19 combines with J gene TRBJ1-6; TRBD1 aligns across 7 bases. The CDR3 nucleotides read TGTGCCAGTAGGGAACAGGGGTCCTCAGCGCCCTATAATTCACCCCTCCACTTT. Translating it yields CASREQGSSAPYNSPLHF.